These 27 T cell receptor beta chains were all obtained from the same sample, sequenced in a study of early T cells in non-severe SARS-CoV-2 infection. TCRdb redid the calling of the 5' RACE reads with MiXCR, one entry per CDR3 protein. The sample records tens of thousands of distinct CDR3 sequences, about 5.9% being singletons. Input material: whole blood. Source of these receptors: an adult who was a healthcare worker with PCR-confirmed SARS-CoV-2 infection or an uninfected control (not recorded which).

The chain couples TRBV6-2 or TRBV6-3 to TRBJ2-7; 9 nucleotides line up with TRBD2. In germline, CDR1 is MNHEY, CDR2 SVGEGT. The CDR3 loop spans 15 amino acids. V shed 5 bases and J 1 base; nucleotides not matched to a gene: 6. The CDR3 loop reads CASSPSGGTSYEQYF. CDR3 DNA: TGTGCCAGCAGTCCCAGCGGGGGGACATCCTACGAGCAGTACTTC.

The chain links TRBV28 to TRBJ1-1; D is unresolved. Trimming left V 7 bases short and J 6 bases short, with 12 bases between. CDR1 is MDHEN, CDR2 SYDVKM, per germline. CDR3 length: 12 residues. The CDR3 protein is CASTTVTAEAFF. CDR3 bases: TGTGCCAGCACCACAGTAACGGCTGAAGCTTTCTTT.

The V gene is TRBV12-3 or TRBV12-4, the J gene TRBJ1-2; D not certain. This CDR3 is built from 13 residues. V lost 6 bases to trimming and J lost 4 bases, with 12 bases between them. The CDR3 DNA follows: TGTGCCAGCAGCCTCTTAACAATCTATGGCTACACCTTC. As protein: CASSLLTIYGYTF.

This clonotype was counted many times. This rearrangement joins TRBV5-6 to TRBJ1-5; perhaps TRBD1 as D (6 bases). The length of the CDR3 is 14 residues. The V end lost 4 bases, the J end lost 8 bases, and 16 bases lay between the germline ends. Per germline, CDR1 SGHDT and CDR2 YYEEEE. The CDR3 DNA reads TGTGCCAGCAGCAGATCGGACAGTCAAAAGCCCCAGCATTTT. Amino acids: CASSRSDSQKPQHF.

CDR3 DNA sequence: TGTGCCAGCAGCCCCGTACCTCCGGGACAAGGAGCCTACGAGCAGTACTTC. Residues: CASSPVPPGQGAYEQYF. The V call is TRBV11-3, the J call TRBJ2-7; D perhaps matches TRBD1 (6 bases). This CDR3 is built from 17 residues. Germline V gene lookup returns CDR1 SGHNT and CDR2 YENEEA. V lost 5 bases to trimming and J lost 2 bases, with 22 bases between them.

This clonotype was recorded a few times. The chain couples TRBV7-9 to TRBJ2-1; 7 bases fit TRBD1. Per germline, CDR1 SEHNR and CDR2 FQNEAQ (reference sequence). After removal of 8 bases from V and 9 bases from J, the junction contained 7 bases not matched to a gene. CDR3 length: 12 amino acids. CDR3 residues: CASGYRGSEQFF. The CDR3 nucleotides are TGTGCCAGCGGATACAGGGGCTCTGAGCAGTTCTTC.

This clonotype was seen only a few times. V is TRBV3-1 and J is TRBJ1-1, with no clear D. Trimming shortened V by 0 bases and J by 7 bases, and 12 bases separated the two germline ends. This CDR3 comprises 14 residues. The V gene's germline CDR1 is LGHDT and CDR2 YNNKEL (reference sequence). CDR3 nucleotides: TGTGCCAGCAGCCAAGATGTGCGCGGGATTGAAGCTTTCTTT. Translation gives CASSQDVRGIEAFF.

This clonotype was observed at least ten times. The V call is TRBV11-2, the J call TRBJ2-3, with TRBD2 matching 7 bases. Germline loops: CDR1 SGHAT, CDR2 FQNNGV. V was pared by 5 bases and J by 9 bases, with 11 bases of the junction left unmatched. The CDR3 covers 14 residues. CDR3 in DNA: TGTGCCAGCAGCCGAAAGGCCGGAGCGGGGACGCAGTATTTT. Its translation: CASSRKAGAGTQYF.

Many counts were recorded for this clonotype. This rearrangement joins TRBV5-4 to TRBJ1-2; 7 nucleotides align to TRBD1. V lost 0 bases to trimming and J lost 3 bases; unmatched junction nucleotides: 14. CDR1 SGHNT and CDR2 YYREEE come from the germline V gene (reference sequence). This CDR3 comprises 18 residues. CDR3 sequence reads: CASSLGWGGTAKDYGYTF. DNA for the CDR3: TGTGCCAGCAGCTTGGGGTGGGGAGGGACAGCGAAGGACTATGGCTACACCTTC.

This clonotype was recorded a few times. The gene calls are TRBV4-3 and TRBJ1-3, with no clear D. This CDR3 is 13 amino acids long. Deletions cut 0 bases from V and 5 bases from J, with 5 bases between. CDR1 is LGHNA and CDR2 is YSLEER in the germline V gene. CDR3 region: CASSQEGRNTIYF. Written as DNA, the CDR3 is TGCGCCAGCAGCCAAGAAGGGAGAAACACCATATATTTT.

The sample holds many counts of this clonotype. The chain links TRBV5-5 to TRBJ1-2; a possible D gene is TRBD1 (6 bases). Per germline, CDR1 SGHKS and CDR2 YYEKEE (reference sequence). CDR3 size: 14 residues. The V gene lost 4 bases and the J gene lost 5 bases, with 15 bases spanning the gap. Here the CDR3 DNA reads TGTGCCAGCAGCCTCATCGTAGGGGGTTATGGCTACACCTTC. The encoded protein is CASSLIVGGYGYTF.

The chain links TRBV30 to TRBJ1-2; D is ambiguous. V gave up 1 base and J gave up 4 bases, with 22 bases separating them. There are 17 residues in the CDR3. Germline V CDR1 and CDR2: GTSNPN, SVGIG (reference sequence). The CDR3 region is CAWSAPPRFGPSYGYTF. For the CDR3, the DNA is TGTGCCTGGAGTGCCCCTCCTAGGTTTGGGCCCTCCTATGGCTACACCTTC.

There are many counts of this clonotype. CDR3 bases: TGTGCCAGCAGGCGTTACCTTAATTCTGAAGCTTTCTTT. Translation: CASRRYLNSEAFF. The chain carries TRBV11-2 and TRBJ1-1; D is uncertain. With 6 bases removed from V and 6 bases from J, the gap between germline ends came to 14 bases. This CDR3 spans 13 amino acids. In germline, CDR1 is SGHAT, CDR2 FQNNGV.

This chain links TRBV7-2 with TRBJ2-5, with TRBD2 as a possible D gene (7 bases). Trimming left V 5 bases short and J 0 bases short, with 16 bases between. Germline CDR1 reads SGHTA; CDR2 reads FQGNSA. CDR3 size: 16 residues. The CDR3 DNA reads TGTGCCAGCAGCCCCGGGGGGCCGGTGTACCAAGAGACCCAGTACTTC. Translating gives CASSPGGPVYQETQYF. The variable domain in full, with the rest retrieved from reference TRBV7-2 and TRBJ2-5, is GAGVSQSPSNKVTEKGKDVELRCDPISGHTALYWYRQSLGQGLEFLIYFQGNSAPDKSGLPSDRFSAERTGGSVSTLTIQRTQQEDSAVYLCASSPGGPVYQETQYFGPGTRLLVL.

The CDR3 region is CASSPKGAGSEKLFF. The CDR3 DNA sequence: TGTGCCAGCTCACCAAAGGGGGCAGGGAGTGAAAAACTGTTTTTT. The V call is TRBV18, the J call TRBJ1-4, with 7 bases lining up with TRBD1. Germline-derived CDR1 and CDR2 are KGHSH and LQKENI. This CDR3 spans 15 amino acids. V lost 2 bases and J lost 7; bases outside the gene matches: 7.

The V call is TRBV9, the J call TRBJ2-2; D remains ambiguous. Deletions cut 6 bases from V and 7 bases from J, with 16 bases between. From germline, CDR1 is SGDLS and CDR2 YYNGEE. The CDR3 extends over 14 amino acids. The CDR3 DNA reads TGTGCCAGCAATCGAGTGGCTTCGGGCGGGGAGCTGTTTTTT. Its translation is CASNRVASGGELFF.

This clonotype was seen repeatedly, ten times or more. The gene calls are TRBV3-1 and TRBJ2-1; D not certain. The CDR3 has 16 residues. Germline lookup yields CDR1 LGHDT and CDR2 YNNKEL (reference sequence). V shed 2 bases and J shed 6 bases, with 17 bases lying between them. In nucleotides, the CDR3 is TGTGCCAGCAGCCAATTGATTGTTGCTAGACGCAATGAGCAGTTCTTC. Amino acids: CASSQLIVARRNEQFF.

V usage is TRBV6-2 or TRBV6-3 and J usage is TRBJ2-7; 7 bases agree with TRBD1. Germline V gene data show CDR1 as MNHEY and CDR2 as SVGEGT. CDR3 size: 14 residues. The J segment lost 5 bases and the V segment lost 3 bases, leaving 7 bases of the junction unmatched. The CDR3 reads CASSYSGTVNEQYF. The DNA for the CDR3 is TGTGCCAGCAGTTATTCCGGGACAGTTAACGAGCAGTACTTC.

This clonotype was detected ten times or more. This chain joins TRBV18 and TRBJ2-3; weak D call: TRBD2 (6 bases). CDR1 is KGHSH and CDR2 is LQKENI in the germline V gene. The CDR3 is 16 residues long. V was trimmed by 5 bases and J by 0 bases, leaving 15 bases between them. The CDR3 is CASSDNAGRSTDTQYF. The CDR3 nucleotides read TGTGCCAGCTCAGACAACGCGGGACGAAGCACAGATACGCAGTATTTT.

This clonotype was recorded at least ten times. This sequence joins TRBV30 and TRBJ2-7, with 8 positions matching TRBD2. Trimming removed 2 bases from V and 4 bases from J; junction bases left unmatched: 4. The length of the CDR3 is 13 residues. Germline V gene lookup returns CDR1 GTSNPN and CDR2 SVGIG (reference sequence). Here the CDR3 DNA reads TGTGCCTGGAGTACGAGCGGGGGTTACGAGCAGTACTTC. Translation: CAWSTSGGYEQYF.

There are many counts of this clonotype. This chain uses TRBV6-2 or TRBV6-3 with TRBJ2-1; D is unresolved. Germline V gene sequence: CDR1 MNHEY, CDR2 SVGEGT. This CDR3 comprises 12 residues. Trimming removed 2 bases at V and 8 bases at J, with 7 bases between. The CDR3, as DNA: TGTGCCAGCAGTTACACCCGAGATGAGCAGTTCTTC. It yields the protein CASSYTRDEQFF.

The J gene is TRBJ2-1, the V gene TRBV4-2; D may be TRBD2 (6 bases). Trimming shortened V by 4 bases and J by 5 bases, and 12 bases separated the two germline ends. The length of the CDR3 is 14 residues. Germline V lookup: CDR1 LGHNA, CDR2 YNFKEQ. Here the CDR3 reads CASSLGGENNEQFF. The CDR3, as DNA: TGTGCCAGCAGCCTCGGCGGGGAGAACAATGAGCAGTTCTTC.

This clonotype was observed a few times. J is TRBJ2-1 and V is TRBV7-9; TRBD2 matches at 7 bases. Germline V gene sequence: CDR1 SEHNR, CDR2 FQNEAQ (reference sequence). J lost 6 bases, V lost 5 bases, and 4 bases had no gene match. The CDR3 totals 13 residues. CDR3 residues: CASSVTSVNEQFF. The CDR3 DNA sequence: TGTGCCAGCAGCGTTACTAGCGTCAATGAGCAGTTCTTC. Supplemented by reference TRBV7-9 and TRBJ2-1, the full variable domain reads DTGVSQNPRHKITKRGQNVTFRCDPISEHNRLYWYRQTLGQGPEFLTYFQNEAQLEKSRLLSDRFSAERPKGSFSTLEIQRTEQGDSAMYLCASSVTSVNEQFFGPGTRLTVL.

This clonotype was observed a few times. The V and J genes are TRBV7-3 and TRBJ1-1, with D unclear. This CDR3 is 15 amino acids long. V was pared by 4 bases and J by 4 bases, with 16 bases between. Germline V gives CDR1 SGHTA, CDR2 FQGTGA. DNA of the CDR3: TGTGCCAGCAGCTCCATCCCGGGAGAGAGCACTGAAGCTTTCTTT. Translation gives CASSSIPGESTEAFF.

In this sample, this clonotype turned up many times. The chain carries TRBV5-4 and TRBJ2-5; D uncertain. This CDR3 is 13 amino acids long. Per the germline V gene, CDR1 is SGHNT and CDR2 is YYREEE (reference sequence). Trimming stripped 4 bases from V and 4 bases from J, with 11 bases between. CDR3 DNA sequence: TGTGCCAGCAGCGGAAATCTCCCAGAGACCCAGTACTTC. Protein product: CASSGNLPETQYF. Based on the CDR3 plus reference TRBV5-4 and TRBJ2-5, the full variable domain is ETGVTQSPTHLIKTRGQQVTLRCSSQSGHNTVSWYQQALGQGPQFIFQYYREEENGRGNFPPRFSGLQFPNYSSELNVNALELDDSALYLCASSGNLPETQYFGPGTRLLVL.

This clonotype was seen at least ten times. The chain joins TRBV5-4 to TRBJ2-1, with 8 bases aligning to TRBD2. Unmatched junction bases numbered 3, after V lost 2 bases and J lost 5 bases. This CDR3 is built from 14 residues. Per the germline V gene, CDR1 is SGHNT and CDR2 is YYREEE (reference sequence). The CDR3 region has the DNA TGTGCCAGCAGCTTAGCGGGGGCCCACAATGAGCAGTTCTTC. It codes for CASSLAGAHNEQFF.

The chain combines TRBV14 with TRBJ2-2, with a possible D match to TRBD2 (5 bases). CDR3 length equals 16 residues. The V end lost 1 base, the J end lost 1 base, and 10 bases lay between the germline ends. Per germline, CDR1 SGHDN and CDR2 FVKESK. CDR3 amino acids: CASSQVSGWNTGELFF. CDR3 DNA: TGTGCCAGCAGCCAAGTAAGCGGATGGAACACCGGGGAGCTGTTTTTT. The whole variable domain, remainder taken from reference TRBV14 and TRBJ2-2, is EAGVTQFPSHSVIEKGQTVTLRCDPISGHDNLYWYRRVMGKEIKFLLHFVKESKQDESGMPNNRFLAERTGGTYSTLKVQPAELEDSGVYFCASSQVSGWNTGELFFGEGSRLTVL.